The present entry profiles one T cell receptor beta chain with its context. What it binds is unknown. This table comes from immunoSEQ multiplex PCR, and its TCRdb copy is limited to in-frame clones, with some not included. The sample yields approximately 140,000 clones, 85% to 90% seen once. The sample belongs to a study of T cell responses to AZD1222 COVID-19 vaccine. Study-wide findings and caveats: In all cases, repertoires were sampled only after the peak T cell response.

CDR1 is GTSNPN, CDR2 SVGIG, per germline (reference sequence). The V and J ends lost 0 bases and 0 bases respectively, with 12 bases between them. CDR3 length equals 16 residues. The TCR comes from an adult who received the AZD1222 COVID-19 vaccine. The rearrangement uses TRBV30 and TRBJ1-3; D not resolved. The sample in question was peripheral blood, obtained 28 days after the second AZD1222 dose. The CDR3 loop reads CAWSVTAAFSGNTIYF. The CDR3 bases are TGTGCCTGGAGTGTAACGGCAGCCTTCTCTGGAAACACCATATATTTT.